What follows are 26 T cell receptor beta chains derived from one specimen sequenced in a study of cytomegalovirus exposure and HLA in healthy donors. PCR was performed using 60 Vbeta and 13 Jbeta primers. Clones were read by immunoSEQ multiplex PCR, and TCRdb kept only the in-frame ones, dropping some. The sample carries fewer than 150,000 clones, 78% recorded once. Specimen: PBMCs. The receptor set was obtained from a male donor in good health and CMV-seronegative.

This clone has just one count. The V call is TRBV18, the J call TRBJ1-5; 10 positions match TRBD1. V shed 2 bases, J shed 4 bases, and the junction held 5 bases outside the gene matches. Germline V lookup: CDR1 KGHSH, CDR2 LQKENI. This CDR3 contains 16 residues. DNA of the CDR3: TGTGCCAGCTCACCAGGGGACAGGGGATTTAATCAGCCCCAGCATTTT. Its protein is CASSPGDRGFNQPQHF.

The J gene is TRBJ2-3, the V gene TRBV15, with D perhaps TRBD2 (5 bases). CDR1 and CDR2 from the germline V gene are LNHNV and YYDKDF (reference sequence). V shed 5 bases and J shed 3 bases, with 9 bases lying between them. The CDR3 has 13 amino acids. The CDR3 is CATSALATDTQYF. Written as DNA, the CDR3 is TGTGCCACCAGCGCCCTAGCTACAGATACGCAGTATTTT.

A note on this clone: Relative to the germline gene, one junction end is altered; a read error may explain this. J is TRBJ1-2 and V is TRBV5-6; D is possibly TRBD1 (6 bases). The CDR3 loop spans 14 amino acids. CDR1 and CDR2 (germline): SGHDT, YYEEEE. CDR3 sequence (DNA): TGTGCCAGCAGCTTCGGCCCAGGGGTTGGAGGCTACCCCTTC. It encodes CASSFGPGVGGYPF.

The chain has TRBV9 and TRBJ2-7; 9 nucleotides align to TRBD2. The CDR3 runs to 15 residues. V lost 1 base and J lost 6; bases outside the gene matches: 8. Germline V gene data show CDR1 as SGDLS and CDR2 as YYNGEE. For the CDR3, the DNA is TGTGCCAGCAGCGTATCCTCGGGACTAGCAGGCGAGCAGTACTTC. Amino acid sequence: CASSVSSGLAGEQYF.

The chain recombines TRBV30 with TRBJ2-7, with 11 bases lining up with TRBD1. Losses at the gene ends were 1 base for V and 3 bases for J; bases not matched to a gene: 5. Germline assignment: CDR1 GTSNPN and CDR2 SVGIG (reference sequence). CDR3 size: 15 residues. The CDR3 loop is CAWSGGTGGYYEQYF. CDR3 DNA: TGTGCCTGGAGTGGGGGGACAGGGGGATACTACGAGCAGTACTTC.

The rearrangement links TRBV11-2 to TRBJ1-1, with D uncertain. V lost 5 bases and J lost 1, with 17 bases in between. The CDR3 sequence is 16 residues long. Germline values: CDR1 SGHAT, CDR2 FQNNGV. In nucleotides, the CDR3 is TGTGCCAGCAGCCCTCAATCGGGGAAGGAGAACACTGAAGCTTTCTTT. Translating gives CASSPQSGKENTEAFF.

This sequence joins TRBV4-1 and TRBJ1-4, with 7 positions matching TRBD1. In germline, CDR1 is MGHRA, CDR2 YSYEKL. V was clipped by 5 bases and J by 8 bases; unmatched bases: 2. This CDR3 spans 12 amino acids. CDR3 region: CASSRGREKLFF. The CDR3 DNA sequence: TGCGCCAGCAGCAGGGGGCGGGAAAAACTGTTTTTT.

V usage is TRBV4-1 and J usage is TRBJ1-5; 8 positions agree with TRBD1. This CDR3 spans 20 amino acids. Looked up from germline, CDR1 is MGHRA and CDR2 is YSYEKL. V shed 0 bases, J shed 4 bases, and the junction held 17 bases outside the gene matches. The CDR3 DNA sequence: TGCGCCAGCAGCCAAGAATCGAAGAACTTAGGACAGGGCCAGAATCAGCCCCAGCATTTT. Translated: CASSQESKNLGQGQNQPQHF.

The genes are TRBV12-5 and TRBJ2-7; D is perhaps TRBD1 (5 bases). Trimming removed 6 bases at V and 6 bases at J, with 12 bases between. Germline-derived CDR1 and CDR2 are LGHNT and FRNRAP. There are 12 residues in the CDR3. As DNA, the CDR3 is TGTGCTAGTGGCTTACAGGTGTGCGAGCAGTACTTC. Residues: CASGLQVCEQYF.

The J gene is TRBJ2-1, the V gene TRBV7-3, with 9 bases identical to TRBD1. J was trimmed by 3 bases and V by 5 bases; bases with no gene match: 5. Germline assignment: CDR1 SGHTA and CDR2 FQGTGA. The CDR3 spans 15 residues. The CDR3 DNA reads TGTGCCAGCAGCCAAACAGGGGGCGACTACAATGAGCAGTTCTTC. Translating gives CASSQTGGDYNEQFF.

The chain is built from TRBV23-1 and TRBJ1-1, with a possible D match to TRBD1 (6 bases). TRBV23-1 counts as an open reading frame of uncertain function. Trimming removed 4 bases at V and 3 bases at J, with 15 bases between. The length of the CDR3 is 15 residues. The CDR3 sequence: CASSRPGHFYTEAFF. The CDR3 DNA follows: TGCGCCAGCAGTCGTCCGGGACACTTCTACACTGAAGCTTTCTTT.

The chain employs TRBV29-1 and TRBJ1-2; 7 bases line up with TRBD1. With 6 bases clipped from V and 0 bases from J, the junction kept 4 bases outside the gene matches. Germline CDR1 SQVTM, CDR2 ANQGSEA. The CDR3 is 13 amino acids. DNA of the CDR3: TGCAGCGTCATTGACAGGGCTAACTATGGCTACACCTTC. It is translated as CSVIDRANYGYTF. Complete variable domain (other parts from reference TRBV29-1 and TRBJ1-2): SAVISQKPSRDICQRGTSLTIQCQVDSQVTMMFWYRQQPGQSLTLIATANQGSEATYESGFVIDKFPISRPNLTFSTLTVSNMSPEDSSIYLCSVIDRANYGYTFGSGTRLTVV.

This rearrangement joins TRBV30 to TRBJ2-7; TRBD2 matches 9 bases. The CDR3 totals 13 residues. Trimming removed 3 bases from V and 2 bases from J; junction bases left unmatched: 2. From germline, CDR1 is GTSNPN and CDR2 SVGIG (reference sequence). Here the CDR3 reads CAWSGTSTYEQYF. The CDR3, as DNA: TGTGCCTGGAGCGGGACTAGCACCTACGAGCAGTACTTC.

The chain uses TRBV5-6 and TRBJ1-2; D gene uncertain. V lost 4 bases and J lost 5, with 9 bases in between. Per germline, CDR1 SGHDT and CDR2 YYEEEE. This CDR3 contains 12 residues. CDR3 sequence: CASSPGFYGYTF. The CDR3, as DNA: TGTGCCAGCAGCCCGGGTTTTTATGGCTACACCTTC.

This clone was seen a few times. The genes are TRBV5-6 and TRBJ1-2; no clear D gene. V dropped 1 base and J dropped 4 bases, with 14 bases sitting between them. Germline CDR1 reads SGHDT; CDR2 reads YYEEEE. CDR3 length equals 15 residues. CDR3 coding DNA: TGTGCCAGCAGCTTGCGTCAGGCGATTCCCTATGGCTACACCTTC. This sequence encodes CASSLRQAIPYGYTF.

This chain joins TRBV5-6 and TRBJ1-2; TRBD1 aligns across 8 bases. The CDR3 length is 14 residues. Unmatched junction bases numbered 7, after V lost 4 bases and J lost 5 bases. Germline V gene data show CDR1 as SGHDT and CDR2 as YYEEEE. CDR3 sequence (DNA): TGTGCCAGCAGCCCCCGATGGACAGGGTATGGCTACACCTTC. Encoded protein: CASSPRWTGYGYTF.

On this clone: An end of the junction differs from the germline gene, which may be a read error. The V gene is TRBV7-9, the J gene TRBJ2-7; D may be TRBD1 (6 bases). CDR3 length: 17 residues. Germline values: CDR1 SEHNR, CDR2 FQNEAQ (reference sequence). DNA of the CDR3: TGTTCCAGCAGCACCTCCGGGCAGGGGCCGCCGGCCTACGAGCAGTACTTC. Protein: CSSSTSGQGPPAYEQYF.

V usage is TRBV27 and J usage is TRBJ1-2, with a tentative D call TRBD1 (5 bases). Trimming took 4 bases from V and 4 from J, leaving 22 bases between them. This CDR3 contains 17 residues. Germline values: CDR1 MNHEY, CDR2 SMNVEV (reference sequence). CDR3 sequence reads: CASSSPRPSGGSYGYTF. In DNA, the CDR3 is TGTGCCAGCAGTTCCCCGCGGCCATCCGGGGGGTCCTATGGCTACACCTTC.

This sequence joins TRBV5-1 and TRBJ1-1, with D perhaps matching TRBD1 (5 bases). CDR1 and CDR2 (germline): SGHRS, YFSETQ. CDR3 length equals 16 residues. Trimming removed 0 bases from V and 3 bases from J, with 15 bases in between. CDR3 DNA sequence: TGCGCCAGCAGCTTGGACCACGACAGTTCTTACACTGAAGCTTTCTTT. Translated: CASSLDHDSSYTEAFF. The full variable domain, its missing parts supplied by reference TRBV5-1 and TRBJ1-1, is KAGVTQTPRYLIKTRGQQVTLSCSPISGHRSVSWYQQTPGQGLQFLFEYFSETQRNKGNFPGRFSGRQFSNSRSEMNVSTLELGDSALYLCASSLDHDSSYTEAFFGQGTRLTVV.

J is TRBJ2-7 and V is TRBV9; unclear D gene. V dropped 4 bases and J dropped 3 bases, with 14 bases sitting between them. Germline CDR1 SGDLS, CDR2 YYNGEE. The CDR3 totals 14 residues. In DNA form, the CDR3 reads TGTGCCAGCAGCCCCCCTGGGCAGCACTACGAGCAGTACTTC. Amino acids: CASSPPGQHYEQYF.

This sequence joins TRBV13 and TRBJ1-2; D gene uncertain. The ends were cut back, 4 bases at V and 7 bases at J, with 10 bases in the middle. This CDR3 spans 12 amino acids. Looked up from germline, CDR1 is PRHDT and CDR2 is FYEKMQ (reference sequence). DNA of the CDR3: TGTGCCAGCAGCTGGCAAGAGCGTGGCTACACCTTC. This gives the protein CASSWQERGYTF.

The chain has TRBV10-3 and TRBJ1-1; D is unclear. V was cut by 5 bases and J by 4 bases, with 11 bases left in between. Per germline, CDR1 ENHRY and CDR2 SYGVKD. This CDR3 region has 13 residues. The CDR3 loop is CAISNSSLTEAFF. The CDR3 DNA follows: TGTGCCATCAGTAATAGTAGTCTCACTGAAGCTTTCTTT.

This clone appeared a single time. The chain links TRBV18 to TRBJ2-7, with D possibly being TRBD1 (6 bases). Germline CDR1 and CDR2: KGHSH and LQKENI. The CDR3 is made up of 15 amino acids. V shed 3 bases and J shed 3 bases, with 15 bases lying between them. The CDR3 nucleotides read TGTGCCAGCTCACCCGAGCGACAGGTGAACTACGAGCAGTACTTC. It encodes CASSPERQVNYEQYF.

This chain joins TRBV7-2 and TRBJ2-3; unclear D gene. Trimming removed 2 bases from V and 2 bases from J, with 8 bases in between. The germline V gene has CDR1 SGHTA and CDR2 FQGNSA. The CDR3 is 14 amino acids. CDR3 coding DNA: TGTGCCAGCAGCTTAAGCTCCAACACAGATACGCAGTATTTT. Protein product: CASSLSSNTDTQYF. Together with reference TRBV7-2 and TRBJ2-3, the CDR3 gives the full variable domain: GAGVSQSPSNKVTEKGKDVELRCDPISGHTALYWYRQSLGQGLEFLIYFQGNSAPDKSGLPSDRFSAERTGGSVSTLTIQRTQQEDSAVYLCASSLSSNTDTQYFGPGTRLTVL.

CDR3 coding DNA: TGTGCCAGCAGCCGATTTACTAACACTGAAGCTTTCTTT. Translation gives CASSRFTNTEAFF. This chain joins TRBV4-2 and TRBJ1-1; D is unresolved. Germline lookup yields CDR1 LGHNA and CDR2 YNFKEQ. V was clipped by 4 bases and J by 2 bases, with 8 bases between them. The CDR3 is made up of 13 amino acids.

The V gene is TRBV4-1, the J gene TRBJ2-7, with D possibly being TRBD2 (6 bases). The V gene's germline CDR1 is MGHRA and CDR2 YSYEKL. The CDR3 has 14 amino acids. V was clipped by 2 bases and J by 3 bases, with 11 bases between them. The CDR3 spells CASSQLGTGYEQYF. The CDR3 DNA is TGCGCCAGCAGCCAACTAGGGACTGGCTACGAGCAGTACTTC.